A single sample is the source of the 4 T cell receptor beta chains below, sequenced in a study of blood T cells in healthy people across ages. Then a second PCR, running about 6 to 12 cycles, was carried out with a sample-barcoded 5' primer and a J-beta primer mix. In TCRdb, the 5' RACE reads were re-called with MiXCR into one record per CDR3 protein. The table shows more than 900,000 distinct CDR3 sequences, with less than 25% occurring only once. These records were also assigned to another study, of T cells of mothers and their children.

The source material was blood. The receptors were sampled from a girl aged 2-9 years in good health.

This clonotype was counted a few times. This chain connects TRBV9 to TRBJ2-1; D may be TRBD1 or TRBD2 (5 bases each). CDR1 is SGDLS, CDR2 YYNGEE, per germline. V dropped 7 bases and J dropped 8 bases, with 19 bases sitting between them. The CDR3 sequence is 14 residues long. CDR3: CASDTTGQPHEQFF. The CDR3, as DNA: TGTGCCAGCGATACTACGGGGCAGCCCCATGAGCAGTTCTTC.

This clonotype was seen a handful of times. The genes are TRBV24-1 and TRBJ1-2; D is unresolved. Per germline, CDR1 KGHDR and CDR2 SFDVKD. The CDR3 covers 13 residues. Trimming took off 5 bases at V and 0 bases at J, with 6 bases between the two ends. The CDR3 region is CATSVGPNYGYTF. DNA for the CDR3: TGTGCCACCAGTGTGGGCCCTAACTATGGCTACACCTTC.

The V gene is TRBV2, the J gene TRBJ1-1; no firm D call. CDR1 and CDR2 (germline): SNHLY, FYNNEI. The V end lost 7 bases, the J end lost 0 bases, and 6 bases lay between the germline ends. The CDR3 runs to 12 residues. The CDR3 sequence is CASMGLNTEAFF. The CDR3 DNA reads TGTGCCAGCATGGGGTTGAACACTGAAGCTTTCTTT.

The chain uses TRBV14 and TRBJ1-1; D is unclear. V gave up 3 bases and J gave up 4 bases, with 12 bases separating them. The length of the CDR3 is 14 residues. CDR1 SGHDN and CDR2 FVKESK come from the germline V gene. CDR3 bases: TGTGCCAGCAGCCATCGAGGTGGATTCACTGAAGCTTTCTTT. Amino acids: CASSHRGGFTEAFF.